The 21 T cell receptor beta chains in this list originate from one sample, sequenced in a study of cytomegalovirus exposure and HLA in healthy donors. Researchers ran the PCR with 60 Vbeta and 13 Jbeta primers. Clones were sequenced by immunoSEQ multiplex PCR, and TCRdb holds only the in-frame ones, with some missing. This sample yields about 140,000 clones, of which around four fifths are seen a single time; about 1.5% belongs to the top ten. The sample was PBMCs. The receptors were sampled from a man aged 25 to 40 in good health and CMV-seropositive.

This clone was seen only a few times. The CDR3 DNA reads as TGTGCCAGCAAGGGGATCGCCGGGGAGCTGTTTTTT. It translates to CASKGIAGELFF. The V and J genes are TRBV6-5 and TRBJ2-2; the D gene is possibly TRBD1 (5 bases). Trimming cost V 7 bases and J 6 bases, with 9 bases left between them. The germline V gene has CDR1 MNHEY and CDR2 SVGAGI. The CDR3 totals 12 residues.

CDR3 residues: CASSLSGGGGSTDTQYF. For the CDR3, the DNA is TGCGCCAGCAGCTTGTCTGGGGGCGGGGGTAGCACAGATACGCAGTATTTT. The rearrangement joins TRBV5-1 to TRBJ2-3; tentatively, D is TRBD2 (7 bases). Trimming took off 1 base at V and 0 bases at J, with 15 bases between the two ends. CDR1 SGHRS and CDR2 YFSETQ come from the germline V gene. The CDR3 runs to 17 residues.

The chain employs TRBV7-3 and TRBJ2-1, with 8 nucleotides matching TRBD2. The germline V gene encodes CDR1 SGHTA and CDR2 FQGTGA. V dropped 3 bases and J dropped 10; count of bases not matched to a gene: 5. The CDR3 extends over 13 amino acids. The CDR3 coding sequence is TGTGCCAGCAGCTTCGGGGGGGCAGTCGAGCAGTTCTTC. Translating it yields CASSFGGAVEQFF.

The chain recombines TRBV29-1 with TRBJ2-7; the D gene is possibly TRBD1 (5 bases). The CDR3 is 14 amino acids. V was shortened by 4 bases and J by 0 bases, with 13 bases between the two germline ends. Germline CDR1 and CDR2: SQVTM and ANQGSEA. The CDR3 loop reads CSVGGHSSSYEQYF. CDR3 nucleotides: TGCAGCGTTGGCGGACATTCGAGCTCCTACGAGCAGTACTTC.

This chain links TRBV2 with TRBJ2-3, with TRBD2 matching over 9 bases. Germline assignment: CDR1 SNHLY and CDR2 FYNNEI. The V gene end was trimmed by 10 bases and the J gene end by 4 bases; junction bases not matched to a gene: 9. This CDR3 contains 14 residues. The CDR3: CATRKTSGSDTQYF. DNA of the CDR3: TGTGCCACCAGGAAGACTAGCGGATCAGATACGCAGTATTTT.

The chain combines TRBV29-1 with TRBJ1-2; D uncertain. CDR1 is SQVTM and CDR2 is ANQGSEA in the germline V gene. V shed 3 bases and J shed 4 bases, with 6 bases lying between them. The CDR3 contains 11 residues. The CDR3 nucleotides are TGCAGCGTTGACGCGGGCTATGGCTACACCTTC. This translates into CSVDAGYGYTF.

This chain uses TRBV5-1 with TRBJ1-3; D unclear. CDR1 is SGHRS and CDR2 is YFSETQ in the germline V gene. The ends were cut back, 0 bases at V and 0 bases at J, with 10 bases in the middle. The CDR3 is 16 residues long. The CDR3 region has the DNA TGCGCCAGCAGCTTGGACGAAACCGGCTCTGGAAACACCATATATTTT. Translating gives CASSLDETGSGNTIYF.

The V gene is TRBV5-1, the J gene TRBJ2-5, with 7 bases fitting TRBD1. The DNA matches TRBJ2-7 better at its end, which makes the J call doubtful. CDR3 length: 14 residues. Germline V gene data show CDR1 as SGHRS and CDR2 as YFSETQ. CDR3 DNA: TGCGCCAGCAGCTTGGGGACAGGACCGTACGAGCAGTACTTC. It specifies CASSLGTGPYEQYF.

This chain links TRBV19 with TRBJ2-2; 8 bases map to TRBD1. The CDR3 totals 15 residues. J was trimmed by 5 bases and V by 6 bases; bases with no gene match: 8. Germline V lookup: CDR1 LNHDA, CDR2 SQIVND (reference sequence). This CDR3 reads CASRRGQGRTGELFF. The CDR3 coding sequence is TGTGCCAGTAGGAGAGGACAGGGAAGAACCGGGGAGCTGTTTTTT.

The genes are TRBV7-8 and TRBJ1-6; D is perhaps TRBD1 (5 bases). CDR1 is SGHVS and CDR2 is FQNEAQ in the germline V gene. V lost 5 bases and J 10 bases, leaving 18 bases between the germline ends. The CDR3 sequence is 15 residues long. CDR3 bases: TGTGCCAGCAGCCGCCGCGACAGTAAAGACTCACCCCTCCACTTT. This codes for CASSRRDSKDSPLHF.

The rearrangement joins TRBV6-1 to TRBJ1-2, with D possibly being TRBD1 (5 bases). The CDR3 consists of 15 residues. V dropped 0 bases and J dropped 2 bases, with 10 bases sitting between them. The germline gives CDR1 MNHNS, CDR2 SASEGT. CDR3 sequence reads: CASSEAGGVNYGYTF. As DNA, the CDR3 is TGTGCCAGCAGTGAAGCAGGAGGGGTGAACTATGGCTACACCTTC.

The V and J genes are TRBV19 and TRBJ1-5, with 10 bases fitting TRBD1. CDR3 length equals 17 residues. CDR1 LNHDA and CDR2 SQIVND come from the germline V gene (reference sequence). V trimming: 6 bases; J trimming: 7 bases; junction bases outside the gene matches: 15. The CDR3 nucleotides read TGTGCCAGTAGCCCTGCGACATCGGGGACAGGGGCACAGCCCCAGCATTTT. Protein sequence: CASSPATSGTGAQPQHF.

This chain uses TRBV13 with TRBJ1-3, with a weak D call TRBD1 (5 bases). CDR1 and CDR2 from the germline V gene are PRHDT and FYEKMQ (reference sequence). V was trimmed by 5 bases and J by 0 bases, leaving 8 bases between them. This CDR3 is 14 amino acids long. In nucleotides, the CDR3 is TGTGCCAGCAGCGGGGGGGTCTCTGGAAACACCATATATTTT. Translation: CASSGGVSGNTIYF.

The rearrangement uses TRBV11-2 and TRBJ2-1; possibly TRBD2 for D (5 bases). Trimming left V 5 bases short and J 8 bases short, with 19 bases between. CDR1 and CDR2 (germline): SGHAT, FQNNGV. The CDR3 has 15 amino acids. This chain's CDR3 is CASSPPGIGADEQFF. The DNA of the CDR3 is TGTGCCAGCAGCCCTCCGGGAATAGGAGCCGATGAGCAGTTCTTC. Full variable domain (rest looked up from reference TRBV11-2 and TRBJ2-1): EAGVAQSPRYKIIEKRQSVAFWCNPISGHATLYWYQQILGQGPKLLIQFQNNGVVDDSQLPKDRFSAERLKGVDSTLKIQPAKLEDSAVYLCASSPPGIGADEQFFGPGTRLTVL.

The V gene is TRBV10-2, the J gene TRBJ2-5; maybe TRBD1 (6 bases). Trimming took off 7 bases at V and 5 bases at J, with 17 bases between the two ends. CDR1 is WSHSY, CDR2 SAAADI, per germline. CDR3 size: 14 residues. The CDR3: CASNARGVRETQYF. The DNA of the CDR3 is TGCGCCAGCAATGCCAGGGGTGTTCGGGAGACCCAGTACTTC.

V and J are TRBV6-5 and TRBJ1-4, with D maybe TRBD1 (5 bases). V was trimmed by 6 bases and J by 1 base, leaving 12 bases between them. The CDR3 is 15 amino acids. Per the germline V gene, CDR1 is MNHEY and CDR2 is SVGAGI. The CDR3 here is CASSRTGGTNEKLFF. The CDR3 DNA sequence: TGTGCCAGCAGCAGAACGGGGGGAACTAATGAAAAACTGTTTTTT.

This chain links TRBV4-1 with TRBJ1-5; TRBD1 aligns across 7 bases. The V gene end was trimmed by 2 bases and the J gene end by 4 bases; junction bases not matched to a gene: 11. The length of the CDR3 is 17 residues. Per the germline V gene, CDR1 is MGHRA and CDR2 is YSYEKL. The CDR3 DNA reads TGCGCCAGCAGCCAACGAAATCCAGGGGGGTCAAATCAGCCCCAGCATTTT. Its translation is CASSQRNPGGSNQPQHF.

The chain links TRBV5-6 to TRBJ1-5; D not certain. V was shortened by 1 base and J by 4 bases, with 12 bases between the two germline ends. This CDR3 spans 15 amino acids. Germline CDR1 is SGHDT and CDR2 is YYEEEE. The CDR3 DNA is TGTGCCAGCAGCTTGCGAGGCGGTACTAATCAGCCCCAGCATTTT. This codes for CASSLRGGTNQPQHF.

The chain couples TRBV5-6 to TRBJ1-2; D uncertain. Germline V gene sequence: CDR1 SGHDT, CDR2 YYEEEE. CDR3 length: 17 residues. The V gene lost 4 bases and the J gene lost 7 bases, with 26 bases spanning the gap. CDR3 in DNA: TGTGCCAGCAGCACCCCCAAAGTGTACGTGGAGATCGCTGGCTACACCTTC. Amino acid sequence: CASSTPKVYVEIAGYTF.

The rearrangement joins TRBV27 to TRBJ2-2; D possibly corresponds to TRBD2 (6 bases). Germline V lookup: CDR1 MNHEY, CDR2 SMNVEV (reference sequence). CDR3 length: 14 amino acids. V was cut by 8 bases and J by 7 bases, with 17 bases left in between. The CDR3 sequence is CASGYLGGYGELFF. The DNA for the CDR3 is TGTGCCAGCGGCTATTTAGGAGGGTACGGGGAGCTGTTTTTT.

The CDR3 coding sequence is TGTGCCAGCAGTGCGCAGATGAACACTGAAGCTTTCTTT. Encoded protein: CASSAQMNTEAFF. J is TRBJ1-1 and V is TRBV6-4; D gene uncertain. CDR1 and CDR2 (germline): MRHNA, SNTAGT. V was shortened by 4 bases and J by 0 bases, with 6 bases between the two germline ends. This CDR3 has 13 amino acids.